These 24 T cell receptor beta chains were sequenced from one sample in a study of blood T cell repertoires in COVID-19. TCRdb's copy holds only in-frame clones and misses some; the assay was immunoSEQ multiplex PCR. The table has over 200,000 clones, about 90% seen once; the top ten hold roughly 3.2%. Sequencing was carried out using PBMCs or T cells enriched from blood (not recorded which). All receptors come from a woman aged 45-65 years in a cohort exposed to, infected with or recovered from COVID-19 (not recorded which).

This chain joins TRBV28 and TRBJ2-3; D is perhaps TRBD1 (6 bases). The ends were cut back, 6 bases at V and 0 bases at J, with 10 bases in the middle. Germline V gene sequence: CDR1 MDHEN, CDR2 SYDVKM. The CDR3 has 14 amino acids. CDR3 sequence (DNA): TGTGCCAGCAGAAAGGGGGTAAGCACAGATACGCAGTATTTT. It encodes CASRKGVSTDTQYF.

The V gene is TRBV4-1, the J gene TRBJ1-2; D is unresolved. The V and J ends lost 1 base and 3 bases respectively, with 12 bases between them. Germline-derived CDR1 and CDR2 are MGHRA and YSYEKL. The CDR3 length is 15 residues. The chain's CDR3 is CASSQGPRVYYGYTF. The CDR3 nucleotides are TGCGCCAGCAGCCAAGGTCCCCGCGTATACTATGGCTACACCTTC.

V gene TRBV5-4 combines with J gene TRBJ1-2; TRBD1 agrees at 8 bases. The CDR3 runs to 15 residues. The junction had 13 bases not matched to a gene; V was cut back by 4 bases and J by 8 bases. Looked up from germline, CDR1 is SGHNT and CDR2 is YYREEE (reference sequence). CDR3 sequence reads: CASSLEGGQGRGYTF. Here the CDR3 DNA reads TGTGCCAGCAGCCTGGAAGGTGGACAGGGTCGCGGCTACACCTTC.

V gene TRBV9 combines with J gene TRBJ2-7; 9 bases fit TRBD2. V was pared by 4 bases and J by 3 bases, with 11 bases of the junction left unmatched. The CDR3 runs 16 residues. Germline V lookup: CDR1 SGDLS, CDR2 YYNGEE. In DNA form, the CDR3 reads TGTGCCAGCAGCCCGGCGGGAAGCGGGGGGTTCTACGAGCAGTACTTC. It codes for CASSPAGSGGFYEQYF.

The chain is built from TRBV19 and TRBJ1-1; tentative D call: TRBD1 (5 bases). The V end was cut by 3 bases, the J end by 2 bases, with 10 bases between. CDR1 and CDR2 (germline): LNHDA, SQIVND (reference sequence). This CDR3 is 14 amino acids long. In DNA form, the CDR3 reads TGTGCCAGTAGTATCGCAGGGCACAACACTGAAGCTTTCTTT. The encoded protein is CASSIAGHNTEAFF.

This chain joins TRBV9 and TRBJ1-1, with 7 bases matching TRBD1. The CDR3 consists of 12 residues. The ends lost 3 bases at V and 11 bases at J; junction bases unmatched: 7. Germline assignment: CDR1 SGDLS and CDR2 YYNGEE. This CDR3 reads CASSGGDRGAFF. The CDR3 nucleotides read TGTGCCAGCAGCGGGGGGGACAGAGGGGCTTTCTTT.

The genes are TRBV7-2 and TRBJ1-2; D gene ambiguous. V was pared by 2 bases and J by 5 bases, with 15 bases between. Germline V lookup: CDR1 SGHTA, CDR2 FQGNSA. This CDR3 has 15 amino acids. The CDR3 DNA is TGTGCCAGCAGCTTACGAGTTACAGCCTCGTATGGCTACACCTTC. Translated, it gives CASSLRVTASYGYTF.

This chain links TRBV28 with TRBJ1-2; no definite D call. The CDR3 has 12 amino acids. Germline V gives CDR1 MDHEN, CDR2 SYDVKM. The DNA for the CDR3 is TGTGCTTCGGGAGTGACCTCCTATGGCTACACCTTC. It translates to CASGVTSYGYTF.

The V and J genes are TRBV10-1 and TRBJ1-5; D uncertain. The CDR3 is 15 amino acids. From germline, CDR1 is WNHNN and CDR2 SYGVQD (reference sequence). Trimming left V 2 bases short and J 10 bases short, with 18 bases between. The CDR3 sequence: CASSEGSEQINPQHF. CDR3 DNA sequence: TGCGCCAGCAGTGAGGGTTCTGAACAAATCAACCCCCAGCATTTT.

The J gene is TRBJ1-5, the V gene TRBV18; a possible D gene is TRBD1 (6 bases). Trimming pared 3 bases from V and 5 bases from J, leaving 11 bases between. The V gene's germline CDR1 is KGHSH and CDR2 LQKENI. The CDR3 has 14 residues. CDR3 loop: CASSPAAGDQPQHF. CDR3 DNA: TGTGCCAGCTCACCGGCTGCAGGGGATCAGCCCCAGCATTTT.

This rearrangement joins TRBV25-1 to TRBJ2-2; TRBD1 matches 8 bases. The CDR3 length is 16 residues. Trimming took 3 bases from V and 6 from J; bases not matched to a gene: 9. Germline V gene lookup returns CDR1 MGHDK and CDR2 SYGVNS. The CDR3: CASSDNGQGAAGELFF. For the CDR3, the DNA is TGTGCCAGCAGTGATAACGGGCAGGGGGCGGCCGGGGAGCTGTTTTTT.

This chain connects TRBV2 to TRBJ1-1; 7 bases fit TRBD1. V lost 3 bases and J lost 6; bases outside the gene matches: 4. The CDR3 is 13 amino acids. CDR1 and CDR2 (germline): SNHLY, FYNNEI. The CDR3 region is CASSDRGLAEAFF. In nucleotides, the CDR3 is TGTGCCAGCAGTGACAGGGGGTTGGCTGAAGCTTTCTTT. Combining the CDR3 with reference TRBV2 and TRBJ1-1 gives the whole variable domain EPEVTQTPSHQVTQMGQEVILRCVPISNHLYFYWYRQILGQKVEFLVSFYNNEISEKSEIFDDQFSVERPDGSNFTLKIRSTKLEDSAMYFCASSDRGLAEAFFGQGTRLTVV.

Here the CDR3 reads CASSRVGQGVNEQYF. DNA of the CDR3: TGTGCCAGCAGCCGAGTGGGACAGGGGGTCAACGAGCAGTACTTC. The chain couples TRBV2 to TRBJ2-7; 11 bases map to TRBD1. The CDR3 is made up of 15 amino acids. Germline-derived CDR1 and CDR2 are SNHLY and FYNNEI. J gave up 5 bases and V 6 bases, and 9 bases lay outside the gene matches.

The V gene is TRBV7-9, the J gene TRBJ2-3, with D possibly TRBD2 on 5 matching bases. From germline, CDR1 is SEHNR and CDR2 FQNEAQ (reference sequence). The CDR3 is 16 amino acids. Trimming pared 5 bases from V and 0 bases from J, leaving 15 bases between. Here the CDR3 DNA reads TGTGCCAGCAGCCCCGGACCTCGGACTAGCACAGATACGCAGTATTTT. It encodes CASSPGPRTSTDTQYF.

The chain employs TRBV7-3 and TRBJ2-3, with D possibly being TRBD1 (6 bases). Trimming took 2 bases from V and 8 from J, leaving 23 bases between them. The germline CDR1 and CDR2 sequences are SGHTA and FQGTGA. The CDR3 sequence is 17 residues long. CDR3 region: CASSLVGRGTGHSTQYF. The CDR3 DNA is TGTGCCAGCAGCTTAGTTGGAAGGGGGACCGGGCACTCTACGCAGTATTTT.

The chain combines TRBV6-6 with TRBJ2-2, with 10 bases matching TRBD2. The CDR3 spans 19 residues. Germline-derived CDR1 and CDR2 are MNHNY and SVGAGI (reference sequence). After removal of 5 bases from V and 2 bases from J, the junction contained 14 bases not matched to a gene. The CDR3 coding sequence is TGTGCCAGCAGTCCCCCCCCTCGGGCTAGCGGGGGAAACACCGGGGAGCTGTTTTTT. Translated, it gives CASSPPPRASGGNTGELFF.

The rearrangement joins TRBV10-1 to TRBJ1-2; D is unclear. Per germline, CDR1 WNHNN and CDR2 SYGVQD (reference sequence). CDR3 length: 14 amino acids. The V end lost 7 bases, the J end lost 1 base, and 13 bases lay between the germline ends. The CDR3 region is CASNRESNNYGYTF. CDR3 coding DNA: TGCGCCAGCAATCGGGAAAGCAATAACTATGGCTACACCTTC.

V usage is TRBV7-3 and J usage is TRBJ1-1; D not resolved. Germline values: CDR1 SGHTA, CDR2 FQGTGA. Deletions cut 2 bases from V and 1 base from J, with 29 bases between. CDR3 length equals 21 residues. Written as DNA, the CDR3 is TGTGCCAGCAGCTTATTTCCTCGGTTCGTCGGGGAATATGATAGGAACACTGAAGCTTTCTTT. It encodes CASSLFPRFVGEYDRNTEAFF. The full variable domain, in which reference TRBV7-3 and TRBJ1-1 provide the parts outside the CDR3, is GAGVSQTPSNKVTEKGKYVELRCDPISGHTALYWYRQSLGQGPEFLIYFQGTGAADDSGLPNDRFFAVRPEGSVSTLKIQRTERGDSAVYLCASSLFPRFVGEYDRNTEAFFGQGTRLTVV.

The rearrangement uses TRBV3-1 (or the pseudogene TRBV3-2) and TRBJ1-3; maybe TRBD1 (5 bases). The CDR3 runs to 15 residues. Trimming took off 2 bases at V and 1 base at J, with 9 bases between the two ends. Germline CDR1 is LGHDT and CDR2 is YNNKEL (reference sequence). Here the CDR3 DNA reads TGTGCCAGCAGCCAATGCGGGGGTTCTGGAAACACCATATATTTT. Translation: CASSQCGGSGNTIYF.

This clone occurred a few times. The chain is built from TRBV2 and TRBJ1-4; TRBD1 matches at 8 bases. Germline CDR1 SNHLY, CDR2 FYNNEI. CDR3 size: 13 residues. The V and J ends lost 10 bases and 9 bases, in that order; junction bases with no gene match: 10. CDR3 loop: CATTLQGAKKLFF. DNA of the CDR3: TGTGCCACTACACTCCAGGGGGCGAAAAAACTGTTTTTT.

The chain has TRBV5-6 and TRBJ2-7, with a weak D call TRBD2 (5 bases). Looked up from germline, CDR1 is SGHDT and CDR2 is YYEEEE. This CDR3 is 12 amino acids long. The V end was cut by 0 bases, the J end by 5 bases, with 6 bases between. The CDR3 DNA is TGTGCCAGCAGCTTGGCCGGGAACGAGCAGTACTTC. Its protein product is CASSLAGNEQYF.

Here the CDR3 reads CASSPGGRRTEAFF. CDR3 sequence (DNA): TGTGCCAGCAGCCCAGGGGGCAGGAGGACTGAAGCTTTCTTT. J is TRBJ1-1 and V is TRBV14; 8 bases are shared with TRBD1. V shed 4 bases and J 5 bases; nucleotides not matched to a gene: 6. CDR1 is SGHDN and CDR2 is FVKESK in the germline V gene. The CDR3 extends over 14 amino acids.

CDR3 in DNA: TGCGCCAGCAGCTCCGACAGCTCCTACGAGCAGTACTTC. It specifies CASSSDSSYEQYF. The chain combines TRBV5-1 with TRBJ2-7; a possible D gene is TRBD1 (5 bases). Germline CDR1 reads SGHRS; CDR2 reads YFSETQ. V was trimmed by 3 bases and J by 0 bases, leaving 7 bases between them. The CDR3 covers 13 residues.

The chain is built from TRBV20-1 and TRBJ2-5; TRBD1 might be the D (5 bases). Germline V lookup: CDR1 DFQATT, CDR2 SNEGSKA (reference sequence). The germline V and J ends were trimmed by 3 bases and 4 bases, with 21 bases remaining between them. There are 16 residues in the CDR3. CDR3 in amino acids: CSASPLFEGARETQYF. The CDR3 DNA sequence: TGCAGTGCTAGTCCCCTGTTTGAAGGGGCCCGAGAGACCCAGTACTTC.